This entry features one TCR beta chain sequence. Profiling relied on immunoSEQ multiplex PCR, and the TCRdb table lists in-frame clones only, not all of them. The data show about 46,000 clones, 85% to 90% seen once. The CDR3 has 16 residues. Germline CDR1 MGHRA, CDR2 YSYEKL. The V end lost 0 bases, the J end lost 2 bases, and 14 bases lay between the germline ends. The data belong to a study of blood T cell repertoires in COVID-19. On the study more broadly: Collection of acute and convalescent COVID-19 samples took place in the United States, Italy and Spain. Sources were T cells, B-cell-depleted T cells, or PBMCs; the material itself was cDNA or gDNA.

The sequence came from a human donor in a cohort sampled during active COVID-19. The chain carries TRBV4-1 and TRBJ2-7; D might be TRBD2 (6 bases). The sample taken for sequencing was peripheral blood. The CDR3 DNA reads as TGCGCCAGCAGCCAAGATTGGGCAGGGAGGACCTACGAGCAGTACTTC. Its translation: CASSQDWAGRTYEQYF.